These 22 T cell receptor beta chains originate from one sample sequenced in a study of identical twins. TCRdb independently ran MiXCR on the 5' RACE reads; one entry per CDR3 protein. This sample has a few hundred thousand distinct CDR3 sequences, with about 13% found just once. The data were also submitted as part of a second study, on yellow fever vaccine responses in identical twins.

Sequencing input: CD4+ T cells sorted from blood. Receptors were obtained from a woman younger than 35 in good health.

This clonotype was found a few times. The chain couples TRBV2 to TRBJ2-3; 8 nucleotides agree with TRBD2. Germline CDR1 SNHLY, CDR2 FYNNEI. The CDR3 spans 14 residues. V gave up 10 bases and J gave up 4 bases; unmatched junction bases: 10. The DNA for the CDR3 is TGTGCCACCGCACTAGCGGAGGGGGCAGATACGCAGTATTTT. The encoded protein is CATALAEGADTQYF.

CDR3 amino acids: CSLPVRLAGIQFF. Written as DNA, the CDR3 is TGCAGCCTGCCGGTACGACTAGCGGGAATCCAGTTCTTC. The chain joins TRBV20-1 to TRBJ2-1; the match to TRBD2 covers 11 bases. The CDR3 has 13 amino acids. The germline CDR1 and CDR2 sequences are DFQATT and SNEGSKA (reference sequence).

J is TRBJ2-6 and V is TRBV15; D gene unclear. CDR1 is LNHNV and CDR2 is YYDKDF in the germline V gene (reference sequence). The CDR3 has 15 amino acids. The V end was cut by 4 bases, the J end by 4 bases, with 11 bases between. This CDR3 reads CATSKEGSGANVLTF. CDR3 sequence (DNA): TGTGCCACCAGCAAGGAAGGGTCCGGGGCCAACGTCCTGACTTTC.

This clonotype was seen a few times. The chain recombines TRBV28 with TRBJ2-1; D perhaps matches TRBD2 (5 bases). This CDR3 region has 14 residues. The V gene lost 7 bases and the J gene lost 0 bases, with 10 bases spanning the gap. The germline V gene has CDR1 MDHEN and CDR2 SYDVKM. CDR3 in amino acids: CASTPSGSYNEQFF. Written as DNA, the CDR3 is TGTGCCAGCACCCCCAGCGGCTCCTACAATGAGCAGTTCTTC.

The chain recombines TRBV5-6 with TRBJ2-5, with D unclear. CDR3 size: 15 residues. Trimming stripped 3 bases from V and 1 base from J, with 13 bases between. Germline loops: CDR1 SGHDT, CDR2 YYEEEE. CDR3 amino acids: CASSWRLTAQETQYF. CDR3 nucleotide sequence: TGTGCCAGCAGCTGGCGATTAACGGCCCAAGAGACCCAGTACTTC.

CDR3 sequence: CASSLDSWNGGDIQYF. The CDR3 DNA reads TGTGCCAGCAGCTTAGATTCGTGGAACGGGGGAGACATTCAGTACTTC. This chain links TRBV7-2 with TRBJ2-4, with a possible D match to TRBD2 (6 bases). Trimming removed 1 base at V and 8 bases at J, with 18 bases between. The CDR3 consists of 16 residues. Germline values: CDR1 SGHTA, CDR2 FQGNSA.

A single count supports this clonotype. The V gene is TRBV7-2, the J gene TRBJ2-7; 15 positions match TRBD2. Germline V gene data show CDR1 as SGHTA and CDR2 as FQGNSA. J gave up 7 bases and V 5 bases, and 9 bases lay outside the gene matches. The CDR3 is made up of 16 amino acids. The DNA for the CDR3 is TGTGCCAGCAGCAGTGGGACTAGCGGGGGGCACCGAGAGCAGTACTTC. It specifies CASSSGTSGGHREQYF.

This clonotype occurred a few times. The junction and the germline gene differ at one end; a read error may be behind it. The CDR3 is CASSTGVTDTQYF. CDR3 coding DNA: TGTGCTAGCAGTACAGGGGTGACAGATACGCAGTATTTT. This rearrangement joins TRBV7-7 to TRBJ2-3; 7 nucleotides line up with TRBD1. The CDR3 sequence is 13 residues long. Germline V CDR1 and CDR2: SSHAT, FNYEAQ (reference sequence). Full variable domain (missing parts from reference TRBV7-7 and TRBJ2-3): GAGVSQSPRYKVTKRGQDVTLRCDPISSHATLYWYQQALGQGPEFLTYFNYEAQPDKSGLPSDRFSAERPEGSISTLTIQRTEQRDSAMYRCASSTGVTDTQYFGPGTRLTVL.

In this sample, this clonotype turned up once. The V call is TRBV6-5, the J call TRBJ2-7, with 9 bases matching TRBD1. J gave up 4 bases and V 2 bases, and 3 bases lay outside the gene matches. CDR1 and CDR2 from the germline V gene are MNHEY and SVGAGI. This CDR3 has 14 residues. The CDR3 coding sequence is TGTGCCAGCAGTTACCCCGGGACAGGGTACGAGCAGTACTTC. This encodes CASSYPGTGYEQYF.

J is TRBJ2-1 and V is TRBV5-1, with 11 bases fitting TRBD2. The ends lost 4 bases at V and 7 bases at J; junction bases unmatched: 7. The CDR3 length is 15 residues. CDR1 and CDR2 (germline): SGHRS, YFSETQ. The CDR3 reads CASSLAGGRVNEQFF. The CDR3 DNA is TGCGCCAGCAGCCTAGCGGGAGGCAGGGTGAATGAGCAGTTCTTC.

This clonotype was found many times. The CDR3 reads CASSFKIDDRYQETQYF. The CDR3 nucleotides read TGCGCCAGCAGCTTCAAAATTGATGACAGGTACCAAGAGACCCAGTACTTC. The rearrangement joins TRBV5-1 to TRBJ2-5; D may be TRBD1 (6 bases). Deletions cut 2 bases from V and 0 bases from J, with 17 bases between. Germline-derived CDR1 and CDR2 are SGHRS and YFSETQ. This CDR3 comprises 17 residues. Looking up the rest from reference TRBV5-1 and TRBJ2-5 gives the full variable domain: KAGVTQTPRYLIKTRGQQVTLSCSPISGHRSVSWYQQTPGQGLQFLFEYFSETQRNKGNFPGRFSGRQFSNSRSEMNVSTLELGDSALYLCASSFKIDDRYQETQYFGPGTRLLVL.

The chain couples TRBV12-3 or TRBV12-4 to TRBJ2-2; tentatively, D is TRBD1 (5 bases). The CDR3 sequence is 14 residues long. Between the trimmed V and J ends, which lost 2 bases and 4 bases, there was a span of 8 bases. The CDR3 nucleotides read TGTGCCAGCAGTTTAACCAGGGCCACCGGGGAGCTGTTTTTT. Protein sequence: CASSLTRATGELFF.

This chain links TRBV2 with TRBJ1-5; 8 bases match TRBD1. The CDR3 runs to 14 residues. Looked up from germline, CDR1 is SNHLY and CDR2 is FYNNEI. Germline trimming cut 6 bases from V and 6 bases from J; bases unmatched to any gene: 7. The CDR3 protein is CASSPTGVGQPQHF. The CDR3 coding sequence is TGTGCCAGCAGCCCGACAGGGGTAGGTCAGCCCCAGCATTTT.

This clonotype was detected ten times or more. The V and J genes are TRBV6-2 or TRBV6-3 and TRBJ2-2; TRBD2 matches 15 bases. This CDR3 has 18 residues. Trimming cost V 5 bases and J 3 bases; bases outside gene matches: 7. Looked up from germline, CDR1 is MNHEY and CDR2 is SVGEGT. CDR3 sequence reads: CASSRPGLAGGYTGELFF. The DNA for the CDR3 is TGTGCCAGCAGTCGCCCGGGACTAGCGGGAGGATACACCGGGGAGCTGTTTTTT.

The gene calls are TRBV5-1 and TRBJ1-6; 10 bases align to TRBD1. The CDR3 runs to 14 residues. Germline CDR1 is SGHRS and CDR2 is YFSETQ. The trim removed 4 bases at V and 10 bases at J, leaving 5 bases unmatched. CDR3 residues: CASSRGTGDSPLHF. In nucleotides, the CDR3 is TGCGCCAGCAGCCGAGGGACAGGGGACTCACCCCTCCACTTT.

This clonotype was picked up a small number of times. The V call is TRBV6-1, the J call TRBJ1-5, with D possibly being TRBD1 (6 bases). CDR1 and CDR2 (germline): MNHNS, SASEGT. The CDR3 loop spans 14 amino acids. Trimming removed 0 bases from V and 4 bases from J, with 7 bases in between. The CDR3 DNA reads TGTGCCAGCAGTGAAGCAGGGGGGAATCAGCCCCAGCATTTT. Translated, it gives CASSEAGGNQPQHF.

CDR3 residues: CASSQADREVGELFF. CDR3 nucleotides: TGCGCCAGCAGCCAAGCGGACAGGGAGGTCGGGGAGCTGTTTTTT. The genes are TRBV4-1 and TRBJ2-2, with 8 positions matching TRBD1. The V segment lost 1 base and the J segment 7 bases; nucleotides outside the gene matches: 5. The CDR3 spans 15 residues. The germline gives CDR1 MGHRA, CDR2 YSYEKL.

This clonotype has only a few counts. The chain links TRBV27 to TRBJ1-1, with a weak D call TRBD1 (6 bases). V was pared by 8 bases and J by 0 bases, with 10 bases between. CDR3 length equals 13 residues. From germline, CDR1 is MNHEY and CDR2 SMNVEV (reference sequence). The DNA for the CDR3 is TGTGCCAGCTTGGGACATATGAACACTGAAGCTTTCTTT. Protein sequence: CASLGHMNTEAFF.

The chain has TRBV5-5 and TRBJ2-7, with D possibly matching TRBD1 (6 bases). The germline V and J ends were trimmed by 9 bases and 1 base, with 14 bases remaining between them. Germline loops: CDR1 SGHKS, CDR2 YYEKEE (reference sequence). The CDR3 runs 13 residues. The CDR3 protein is CAMSPGQSYEQYF. In DNA, the CDR3 is TGTGCCATGAGCCCCGGACAGTCCTACGAGCAGTACTTC.

The V gene is TRBV20-1, the J gene TRBJ2-7, with 8 bases aligning to TRBD1. In germline, CDR1 is DFQATT, CDR2 SNEGSKA (reference sequence). V dropped 5 bases and J dropped 3; count of bases not matched to a gene: 3. CDR3 length: 12 amino acids. The CDR3 DNA reads as TGCAGTGCTTCAGGACAGGGCTACGAGCAGTACTTC. Translated, it gives CSASGQGYEQYF.

The genes are TRBV18 and TRBJ2-7, with 8 bases matching TRBD1. This CDR3 is built from 16 residues. The ends lost 1 base at V and 4 bases at J; junction bases unmatched: 9. From germline, CDR1 is KGHSH and CDR2 LQKENI. The CDR3 sequence: CASSPLKTGGRYEQYF. The CDR3 nucleotides are TGTGCCAGCTCACCACTGAAAACAGGGGGAAGGTACGAGCAGTACTTC.

V gene TRBV2 combines with J gene TRBJ2-3; 8 nucleotides agree with TRBD1. CDR3 size: 14 residues. J was trimmed by 1 base and V by 6 bases; bases with no gene match: 3. In germline, CDR1 is SNHLY, CDR2 FYNNEI. The CDR3 loop is CASRQGQGTDTQYF. CDR3 bases: TGTGCCAGCAGACAGGGACAGGGCACAGATACGCAGTATTTT.